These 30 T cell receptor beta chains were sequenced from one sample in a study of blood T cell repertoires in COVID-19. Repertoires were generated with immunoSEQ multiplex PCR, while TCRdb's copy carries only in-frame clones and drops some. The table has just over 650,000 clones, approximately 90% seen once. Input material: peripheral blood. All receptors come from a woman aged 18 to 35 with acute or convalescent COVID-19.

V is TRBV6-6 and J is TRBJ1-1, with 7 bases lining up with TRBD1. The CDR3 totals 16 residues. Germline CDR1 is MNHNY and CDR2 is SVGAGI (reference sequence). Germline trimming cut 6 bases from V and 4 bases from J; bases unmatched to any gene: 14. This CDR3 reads CASSATKGAVGTEAFF. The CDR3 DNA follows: TGTGCCAGCAGCGCAACCAAGGGGGCGGTCGGCACTGAAGCTTTCTTT.

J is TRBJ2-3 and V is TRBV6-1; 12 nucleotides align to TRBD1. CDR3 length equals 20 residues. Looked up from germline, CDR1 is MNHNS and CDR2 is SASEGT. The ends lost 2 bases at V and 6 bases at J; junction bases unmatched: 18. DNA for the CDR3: TGTGCCAGCAGTGAAAAATTAGGTAGGGGGACAGGGGGCCTCACGGATACGCAGTATTTT. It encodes CASSEKLGRGTGGLTDTQYF.

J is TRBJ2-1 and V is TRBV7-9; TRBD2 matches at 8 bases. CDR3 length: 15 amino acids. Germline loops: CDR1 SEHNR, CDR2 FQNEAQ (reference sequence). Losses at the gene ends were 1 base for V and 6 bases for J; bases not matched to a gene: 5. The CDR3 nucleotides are TGTGCCAGCAGCTTAGTACGGGGGGGATTCAATGAGCAGTTCTTC. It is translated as CASSLVRGGFNEQFF.

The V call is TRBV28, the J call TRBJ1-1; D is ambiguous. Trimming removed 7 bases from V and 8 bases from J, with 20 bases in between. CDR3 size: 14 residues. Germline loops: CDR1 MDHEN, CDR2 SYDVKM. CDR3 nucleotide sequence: TGTGCCAGCACCATGGGTAGGGTAGGAGGAGAAGCTTTCTTT. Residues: CASTMGRVGGEAFF. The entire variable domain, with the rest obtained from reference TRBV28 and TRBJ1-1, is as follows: DVKVTQSSRYLVKRTGEKVFLECVQDMDHENMFWYRQDPGLGLRLIYFSYDVKMKEKGDIPEGYSVSREKKERFSLILESASTNQTSMYLCASTMGRVGGEAFFGQGTRLTVV.

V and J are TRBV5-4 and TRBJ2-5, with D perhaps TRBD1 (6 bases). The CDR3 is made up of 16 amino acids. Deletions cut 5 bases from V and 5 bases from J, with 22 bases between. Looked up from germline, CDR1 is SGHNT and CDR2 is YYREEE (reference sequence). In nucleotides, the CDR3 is TGTGCCAGCAGTCCTACCTTAGCGCCTCAGGGGGAGACCCAGTACTTC. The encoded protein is CASSPTLAPQGETQYF. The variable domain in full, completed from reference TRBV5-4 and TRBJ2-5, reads ETGVTQSPTHLIKTRGQQVTLRCSSQSGHNTVSWYQQALGQGPQFIFQYYREEENGRGNFPPRFSGLQFPNYSSELNVNALELDDSALYLCASSPTLAPQGETQYFGPGTRLLVL.

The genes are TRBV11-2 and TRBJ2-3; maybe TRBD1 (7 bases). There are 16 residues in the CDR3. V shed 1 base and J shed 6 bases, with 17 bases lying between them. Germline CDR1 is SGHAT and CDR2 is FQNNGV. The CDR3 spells CASSLGPGETGDTQYF. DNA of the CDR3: TGTGCCAGCAGCTTAGGTCCGGGGGAGACAGGGGATACGCAGTATTTT.

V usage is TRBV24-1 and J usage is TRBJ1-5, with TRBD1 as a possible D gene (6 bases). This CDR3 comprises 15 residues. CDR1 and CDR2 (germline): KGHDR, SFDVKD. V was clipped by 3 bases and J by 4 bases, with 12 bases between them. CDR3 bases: TGTGCCACCAGTGATAATCGGGACATTAATCAGCCCCAGCATTTT. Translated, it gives CATSDNRDINQPQHF.

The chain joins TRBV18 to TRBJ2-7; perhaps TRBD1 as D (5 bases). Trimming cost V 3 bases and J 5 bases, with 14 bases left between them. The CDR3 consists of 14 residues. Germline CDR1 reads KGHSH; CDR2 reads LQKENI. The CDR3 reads CASSPERGWHEQYF. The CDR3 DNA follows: TGTGCCAGCTCACCTGAAAGGGGATGGCACGAGCAGTACTTC.

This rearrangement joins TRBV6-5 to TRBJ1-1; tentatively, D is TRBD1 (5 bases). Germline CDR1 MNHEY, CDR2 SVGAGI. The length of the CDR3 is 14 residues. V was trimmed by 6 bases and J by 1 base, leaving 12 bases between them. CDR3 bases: TGTGCCAGCAGGCACAGGTTAAAGAACACTGAAGCTTTCTTT. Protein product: CASRHRLKNTEAFF.

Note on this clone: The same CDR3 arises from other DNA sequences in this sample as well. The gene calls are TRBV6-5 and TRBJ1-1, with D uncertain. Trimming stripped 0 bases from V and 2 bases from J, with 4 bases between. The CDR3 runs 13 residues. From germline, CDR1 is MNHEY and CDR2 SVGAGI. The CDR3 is CASSYSSNTEAFF. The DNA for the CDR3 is TGTGCCAGCAGTTACTCTTCTAACACTGAAGCTTTCTTT.

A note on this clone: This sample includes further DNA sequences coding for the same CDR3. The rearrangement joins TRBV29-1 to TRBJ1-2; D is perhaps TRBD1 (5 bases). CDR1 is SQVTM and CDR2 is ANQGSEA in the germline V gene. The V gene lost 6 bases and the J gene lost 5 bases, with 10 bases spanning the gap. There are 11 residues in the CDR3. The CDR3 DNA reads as TGCAGCGTAGGGACTGATTATGGCTACACCTTC. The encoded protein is CSVGTDYGYTF.

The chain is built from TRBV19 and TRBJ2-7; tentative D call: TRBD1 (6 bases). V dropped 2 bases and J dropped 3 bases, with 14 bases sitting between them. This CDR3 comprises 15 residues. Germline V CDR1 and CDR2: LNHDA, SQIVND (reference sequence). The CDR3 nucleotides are TGTGCCAGTAGTATAACCCGGGACACCAGCTACGAGCAGTACTTC. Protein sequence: CASSITRDTSYEQYF.

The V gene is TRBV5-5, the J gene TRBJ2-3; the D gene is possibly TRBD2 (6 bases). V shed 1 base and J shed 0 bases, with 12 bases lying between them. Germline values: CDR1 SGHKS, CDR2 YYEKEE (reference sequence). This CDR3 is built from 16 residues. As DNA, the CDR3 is TGTGCCAGCAGCTTGTCGGCGGGGCCTAGCACAGATACGCAGTATTTT. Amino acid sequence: CASSLSAGPSTDTQYF.

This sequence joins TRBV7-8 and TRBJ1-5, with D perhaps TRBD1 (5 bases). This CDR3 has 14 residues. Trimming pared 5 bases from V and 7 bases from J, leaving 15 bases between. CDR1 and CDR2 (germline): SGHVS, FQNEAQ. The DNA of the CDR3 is TGTGCCAGCAGCGCCCCACTTGGGGGGCAGCCCCAGCATTTT. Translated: CASSAPLGGQPQHF.

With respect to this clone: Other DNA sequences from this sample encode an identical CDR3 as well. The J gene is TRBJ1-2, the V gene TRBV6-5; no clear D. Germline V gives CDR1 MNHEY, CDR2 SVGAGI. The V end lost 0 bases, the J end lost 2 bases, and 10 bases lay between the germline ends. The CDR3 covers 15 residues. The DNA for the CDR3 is TGTGCCAGCAGTTACTCGTCAGGTCCGAACTATGGCTACACCTTC. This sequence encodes CASSYSSGPNYGYTF.

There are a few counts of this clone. The DNA for the CDR3 is TGTGCCAGTAGTACCCCCCGACGGGACATGAACACTGAAGCTTTCTTT. Amino acid sequence: CASSTPRRDMNTEAFF. V gene TRBV19 combines with J gene TRBJ1-1; TRBD1 is a possible D gene (6 bases). Germline V lookup: CDR1 LNHDA, CDR2 SQIVND (reference sequence). The CDR3 length is 16 residues. Trimming shortened V by 4 bases and J by 0 bases, and 15 bases separated the two germline ends.

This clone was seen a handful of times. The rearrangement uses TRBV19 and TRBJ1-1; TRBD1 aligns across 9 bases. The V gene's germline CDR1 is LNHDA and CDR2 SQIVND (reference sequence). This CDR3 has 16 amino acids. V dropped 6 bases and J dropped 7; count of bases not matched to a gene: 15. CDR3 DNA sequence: TGTGCCAGTAGCGCTGACGGGACAGGGCCCTATTTTGAAGCTTTCTTT. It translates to CASSADGTGPYFEAFF.

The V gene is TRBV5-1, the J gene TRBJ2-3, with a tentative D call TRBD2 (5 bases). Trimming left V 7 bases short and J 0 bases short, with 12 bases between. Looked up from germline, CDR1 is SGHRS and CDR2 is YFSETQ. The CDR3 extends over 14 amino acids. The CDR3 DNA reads TGCGCCAGCTGGTCCGGGGAAAGCACAGATACGCAGTATTTT. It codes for CASWSGESTDTQYF. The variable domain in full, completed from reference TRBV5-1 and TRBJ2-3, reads KAGVTQTPRYLIKTRGQQVTLSCSPISGHRSVSWYQQTPGQGLQFLFEYFSETQRNKGNFPGRFSGRQFSNSRSEMNVSTLELGDSALYLCASWSGESTDTQYFGPGTRLTVL.

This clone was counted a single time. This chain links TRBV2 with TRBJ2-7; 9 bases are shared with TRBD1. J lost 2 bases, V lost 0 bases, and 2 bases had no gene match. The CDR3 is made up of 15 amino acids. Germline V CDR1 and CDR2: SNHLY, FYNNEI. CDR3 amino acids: CASSEARTGAYEQYF. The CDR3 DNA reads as TGTGCCAGCAGTGAAGCGAGGACAGGGGCCTACGAGCAGTACTTC.

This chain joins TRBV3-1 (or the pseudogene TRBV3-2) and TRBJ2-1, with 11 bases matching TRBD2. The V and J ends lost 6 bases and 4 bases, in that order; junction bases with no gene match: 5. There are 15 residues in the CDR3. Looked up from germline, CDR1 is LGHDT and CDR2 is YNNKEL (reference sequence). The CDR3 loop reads CASRKGLADYNEQFF. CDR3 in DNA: TGTGCCAGCAGGAAGGGACTAGCGGATTACAATGAGCAGTTCTTC.

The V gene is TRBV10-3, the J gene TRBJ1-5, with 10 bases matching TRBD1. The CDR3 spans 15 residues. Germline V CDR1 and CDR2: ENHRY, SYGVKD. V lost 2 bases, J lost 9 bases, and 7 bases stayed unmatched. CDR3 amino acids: CAISETDRGPGPQHF. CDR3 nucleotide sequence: TGTGCCATCAGTGAGACTGACAGGGGGCCGGGGCCCCAGCATTTT.

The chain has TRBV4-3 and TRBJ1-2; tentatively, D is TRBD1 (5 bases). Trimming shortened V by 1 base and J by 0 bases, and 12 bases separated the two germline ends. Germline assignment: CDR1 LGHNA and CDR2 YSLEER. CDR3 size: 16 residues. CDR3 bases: TGCGCCAGCAGCCAAGTGGGGGAGGAAGCTAACTATGGCTACACCTTC. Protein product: CASSQVGEEANYGYTF.

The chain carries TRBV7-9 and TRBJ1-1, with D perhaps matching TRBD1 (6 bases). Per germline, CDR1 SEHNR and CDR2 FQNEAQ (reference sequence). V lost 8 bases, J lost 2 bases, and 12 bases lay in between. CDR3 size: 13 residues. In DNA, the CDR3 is TGTGCCAGCGTACAGGACAGTAACACTGAAGCTTTCTTT. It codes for CASVQDSNTEAFF.

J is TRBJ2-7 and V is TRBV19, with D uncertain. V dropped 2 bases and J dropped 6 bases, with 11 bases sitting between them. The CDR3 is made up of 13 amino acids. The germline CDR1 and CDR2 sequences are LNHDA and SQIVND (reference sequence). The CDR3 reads CASSISSVFEQYF. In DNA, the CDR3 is TGTGCCAGTAGTATATCATCGGTTTTCGAGCAGTACTTC.

The CDR3 sequence is CATSRDRAGPQPQHF. CDR3 DNA: TGTGCCACCAGCAGAGATCGGGCGGGACCTCAGCCCCAGCATTTT. V gene TRBV15 combines with J gene TRBJ1-5, with D perhaps matching TRBD1 (5 bases). Germline CDR1 is LNHNV and CDR2 is YYDKDF (reference sequence). The CDR3 length is 15 residues. The V end was cut by 0 bases, the J end by 6 bases, with 12 bases between. Full variable domain (missing parts from reference TRBV15 and TRBJ1-5): DAMVIQNPRYQVTQFGKPVTLSCSQTLNHNVMYWYQQKSSQAPKLLFHYYDKDFNNEADTPDNFQSRRPNTSFCFLDIRSPGLGDTAMYLCATSRDRAGPQPQHFGDGTRLSIL.

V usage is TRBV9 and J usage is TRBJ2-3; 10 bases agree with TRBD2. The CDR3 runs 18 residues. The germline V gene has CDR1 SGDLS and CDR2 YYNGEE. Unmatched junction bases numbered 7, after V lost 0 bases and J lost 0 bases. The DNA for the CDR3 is TGTGCCAGCAGCGTAGTAGGTAGCGGGGGGCCTAGCACAGATACGCAGTATTTT. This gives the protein CASSVVGSGGPSTDTQYF.

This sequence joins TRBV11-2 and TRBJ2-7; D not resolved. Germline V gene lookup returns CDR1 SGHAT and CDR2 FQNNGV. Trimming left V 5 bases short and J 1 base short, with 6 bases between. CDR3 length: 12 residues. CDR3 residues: CASSEKSYEQYF. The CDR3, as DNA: TGTGCCAGCAGCGAGAAGTCCTACGAGCAGTACTTC.

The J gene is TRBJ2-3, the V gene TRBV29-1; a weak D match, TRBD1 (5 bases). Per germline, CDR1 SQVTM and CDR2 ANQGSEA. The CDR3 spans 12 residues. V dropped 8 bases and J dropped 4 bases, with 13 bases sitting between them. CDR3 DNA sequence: TGCAGCTTCCGACAGATGTCAGATACGCAGTATTTT. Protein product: CSFRQMSDTQYF.

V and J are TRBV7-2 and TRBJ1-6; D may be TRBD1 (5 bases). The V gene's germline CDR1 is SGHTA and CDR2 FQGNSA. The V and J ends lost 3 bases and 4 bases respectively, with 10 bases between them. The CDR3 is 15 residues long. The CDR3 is CASSFGTVYNSPLHF. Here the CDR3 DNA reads TGTGCCAGCAGCTTCGGGACTGTGTATAATTCACCCCTCCACTTT. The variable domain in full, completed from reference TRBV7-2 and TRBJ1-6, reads GAGVSQSPSNKVTEKGKDVELRCDPISGHTALYWYRQSLGQGLEFLIYFQGNSAPDKSGLPSDRFSAERTGGSVSTLTIQRTQQEDSAVYLCASSFGTVYNSPLHFGNGTRLTVT.

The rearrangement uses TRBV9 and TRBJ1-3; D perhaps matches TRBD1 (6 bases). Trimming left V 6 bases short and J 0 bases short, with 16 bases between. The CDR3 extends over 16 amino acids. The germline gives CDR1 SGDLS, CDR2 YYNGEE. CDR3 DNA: TGTGCCAGCACCAAGGGGGACCTCATCTCTGGAAACACCATATATTTT. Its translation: CASTKGDLISGNTIYF.